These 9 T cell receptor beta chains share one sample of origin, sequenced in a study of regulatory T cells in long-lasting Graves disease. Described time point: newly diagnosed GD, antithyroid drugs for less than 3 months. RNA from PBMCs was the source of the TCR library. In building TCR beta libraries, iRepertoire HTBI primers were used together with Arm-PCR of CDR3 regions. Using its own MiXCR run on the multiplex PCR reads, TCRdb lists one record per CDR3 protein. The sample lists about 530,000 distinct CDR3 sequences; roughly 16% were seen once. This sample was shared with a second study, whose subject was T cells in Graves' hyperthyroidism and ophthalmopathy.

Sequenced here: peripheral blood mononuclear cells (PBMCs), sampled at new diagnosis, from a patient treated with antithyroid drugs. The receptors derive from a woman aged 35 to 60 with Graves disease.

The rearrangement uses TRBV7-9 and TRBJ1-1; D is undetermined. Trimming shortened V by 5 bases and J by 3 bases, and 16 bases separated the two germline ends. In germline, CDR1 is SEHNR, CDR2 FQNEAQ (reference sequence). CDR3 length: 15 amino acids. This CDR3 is CASSSSGLGDTEAFF. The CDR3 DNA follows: TGTGCCAGCAGCAGTAGCGGACTTGGGGACACTGAAGCTTTCTTT.

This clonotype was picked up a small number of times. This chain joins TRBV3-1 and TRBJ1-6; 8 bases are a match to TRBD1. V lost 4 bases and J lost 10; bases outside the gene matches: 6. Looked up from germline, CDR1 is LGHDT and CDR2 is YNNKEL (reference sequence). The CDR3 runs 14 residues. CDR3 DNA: TGTGCCAGCAGCCCGGACAGGGATGTCTCACCCCTCCACTTT. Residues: CASSPDRDVSPLHF. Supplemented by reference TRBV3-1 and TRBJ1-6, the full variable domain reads DTAVSQTPKYLVTQMGNDKSIKCEQNLGHDTMYWYKQDSKKFLKIMFSYNNKELIINETVPNRFSPKSPDKAHLNLHINSLELGDSAVYFCASSPDRDVSPLHFGNGTRLTVT.

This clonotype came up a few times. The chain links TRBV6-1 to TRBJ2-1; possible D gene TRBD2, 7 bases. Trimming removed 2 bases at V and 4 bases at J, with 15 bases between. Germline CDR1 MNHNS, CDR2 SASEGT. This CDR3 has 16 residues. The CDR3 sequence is CASSERPGGAYNEQFF. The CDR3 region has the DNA TGTGCCAGCAGTGAAAGGCCGGGGGGCGCTTACAATGAGCAGTTCTTC.

The chain's CDR3 is CASREGQGGQPQHF. The CDR3 DNA reads TGTGCCAGCAGAGAGGGACAGGGCGGACAGCCCCAGCATTTT. V is TRBV2 and J is TRBJ1-5; TRBD1 matches at 9 bases. V trimming: 6 bases; J trimming: 7 bases; junction bases outside the gene matches: 7. This CDR3 region has 14 residues. The germline gives CDR1 SNHLY, CDR2 FYNNEI.

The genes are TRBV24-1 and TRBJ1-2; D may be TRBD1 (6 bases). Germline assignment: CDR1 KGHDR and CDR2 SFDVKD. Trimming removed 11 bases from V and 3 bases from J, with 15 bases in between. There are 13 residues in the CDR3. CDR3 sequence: CAISSSGDYGYTF. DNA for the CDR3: TGTGCCATCTCAAGCTCAGGGGACTATGGCTACACCTTC.

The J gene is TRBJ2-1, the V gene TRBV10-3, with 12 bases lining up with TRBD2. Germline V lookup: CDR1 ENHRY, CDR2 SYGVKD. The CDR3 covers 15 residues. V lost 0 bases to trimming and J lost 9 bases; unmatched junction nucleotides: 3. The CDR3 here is CAISESTSGGLEQFF. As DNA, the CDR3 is TGTGCCATCAGTGAGTCGACTAGCGGGGGTCTTGAGCAGTTCTTC.

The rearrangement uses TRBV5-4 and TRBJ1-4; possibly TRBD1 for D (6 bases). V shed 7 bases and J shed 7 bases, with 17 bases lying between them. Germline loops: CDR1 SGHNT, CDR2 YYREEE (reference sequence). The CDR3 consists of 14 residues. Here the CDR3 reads CASQFSGTPEKLFF. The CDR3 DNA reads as TGTGCCAGCCAATTCTCCGGGACACCTGAAAAACTGTTTTTT.

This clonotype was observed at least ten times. The CDR3 coding sequence is TGTGCCAGCAGTGAAGGTTGGCAGGGGATCTCCGAGCAGTACTTC. This sequence encodes CASSEGWQGISEQYF. The chain uses TRBV2 and TRBJ2-7; weak D call: TRBD1 (6 bases). The V gene lost 1 base and the J gene lost 6 bases, with 16 bases spanning the gap. The length of the CDR3 is 15 residues. Germline V gives CDR1 SNHLY, CDR2 FYNNEI.

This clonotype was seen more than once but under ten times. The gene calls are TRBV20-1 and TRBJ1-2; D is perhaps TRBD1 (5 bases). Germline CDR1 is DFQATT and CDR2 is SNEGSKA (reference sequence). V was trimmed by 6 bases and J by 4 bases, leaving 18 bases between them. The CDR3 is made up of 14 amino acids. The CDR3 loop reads CSAEGGGDLYGYTF. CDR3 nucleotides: TGCAGTGCGGAGGGCGGAGGGGATCTCTATGGCTACACCTTC.